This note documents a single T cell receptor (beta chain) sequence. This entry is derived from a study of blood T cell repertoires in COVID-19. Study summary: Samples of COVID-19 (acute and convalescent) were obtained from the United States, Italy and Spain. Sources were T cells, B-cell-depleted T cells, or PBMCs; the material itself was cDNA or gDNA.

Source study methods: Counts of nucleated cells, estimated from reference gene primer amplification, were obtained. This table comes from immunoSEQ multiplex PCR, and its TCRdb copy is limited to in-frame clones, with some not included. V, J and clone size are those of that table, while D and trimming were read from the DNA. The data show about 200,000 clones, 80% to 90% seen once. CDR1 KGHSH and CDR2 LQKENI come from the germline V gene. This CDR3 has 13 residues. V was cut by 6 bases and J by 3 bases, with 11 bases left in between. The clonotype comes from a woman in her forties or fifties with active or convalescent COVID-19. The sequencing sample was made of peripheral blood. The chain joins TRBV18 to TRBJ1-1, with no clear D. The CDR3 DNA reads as TGTGCCAGCTCTTTGGAGATGGACACTGAAGCTTTCTTT. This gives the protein CASSLEMDTEAFF.